This T cell receptor beta chain was sequenced during a study of Graves' ophthalmopathy and Graves' hyperthyroidism (dated by TCRdb to 2016 to 2019). Context from the whole study: Peripheral blood was collected before any treatment was given, at the time of initial diagnosis. To tell Graves' ophthalmopathy apart from Graves' hyperthyroidism, and to predict which patients would progress to ophthalmopathy, the study relied on TCR beta repertoire signatures. After sampling, hyperthyroidism patients received methimazole starting at 30 mg daily, and ophthalmopathy patients received high-dose intravenous methylprednisolone. To explore V-J signatures that distinguish ophthalmopathy from hyperthyroidism, a discovery set of about a hundred patients was enrolled, made up of 43 with ophthalmopathy and around 57 with stable hyperthyroidism. In total, approximately 130 blood samples were TCR-sequenced: fewer than 50 ophthalmopathy, approximately 80 hyperthyroidism and some 17 hyperthyroidism-to-ophthalmopathy patients. An independent validation cohort was composed of 18 to 20 hyperthyroidism patients and around 16 patients who later progressed from hyperthyroidism to ophthalmopathy. In five or six hyperthyroidism patients, the T-cell repertoire of thyroid tissue was compared with the T-cell repertoire of blood. The investigation overall reported the following: In validation, the model predicted ophthalmopathy progression with about 71% sensitivity and around 72% specificity; 12 predicted patients were CT-confirmed with GO in a median of approximately six months. In cross-validation, the 13-signature model distinguished ophthalmopathy from stable hyperthyroidism with approximately 88% sensitivity and roughly 81% specificity, and in the test set the corresponding values were approximately 80% and 68%. Most expanded thyroid clonotypes with frequency above 0.001 were also detected in blood, suggesting blood repertoires may reflect the thyroid immune response. Sample size was not statistically predetermined, and group allocation was not concealed from the investigators.

Per the germline V gene, KGHSH is the CDR1 and LQKENI is the CDR2. Clipping removes 0 bases from V and 7 bases from J, with 7 as the unmatched junction base count. Reading from cysteine to phenylalanine, the CDR3 counts 15 amino acids. The CDR3 DNA has 45 bases and is translated from base 1. Stable hyperthyroidism was defined as no progression to ophthalmopathy within 18 months of follow-up. Hyperthyroidism patients were newly diagnosed, with disease duration under 2 months, and aged 18 to 65 years. Patients with other autoimmune diseases, uncontrolled infections, pregnancy or lactation were excluded. Diagnosis was based on clinical symptoms, serum thyroxine, TRAb, thyroid ultrasound and orbital computed tomography. PBMCs were isolated from more than 8 ml of fresh peripheral blood by Ficoll-Paque density gradient centrifugation. Total RNA was extracted with Trizol reagent and quality-checked on an Agilent 2100 Bioanalyzer.

For repertoire sequencing, TCR beta CDR3 regions were amplified from RNA transcripts. The first round was an RT-PCR using HTBI primers with the Qiagen OneStep RT-PCR kit, and this first round was followed by a second-round multiplex PCR, then size selection and purification. The libraries underwent paired-end sequencing with 100 bp reads on an Illumina HiSeq2000. Regarding the original processing steps: Reads were processed with SOAPnuke, discarding reads with adapters, uncalled bases, mean Phred below 15, or no exact constant-primer or identifier match. COPE v1.2.5 was used to merge high-quality paired reads. Unique nucleotide sequences were defined as clonotypes and aligned to IMGT TRB V, D and J references using MiTCR v1.1. Only V-J combinations with frequency above 0.0001 were analysed, covering more than 99% of repertoires. For each V-J combination, a TCR clonal expansion and chaos score was defined as the ratio of F50 clonal expansion to chaos observed in the TCRdist matrix. Welch's t-statistics and random forest were used to reduce features to about 14 V-J combinations, which were fed into a naive Bayes classifier. The similarity between thyroid and blood repertoires was quantified using the Morisita-Horn index. TCRdb reprocessing: public reads trimmed at Q25 with fastp, clones called with MiXCR, in-frame beta chains kept. One record per CDR3 amino acid sequence lists the most common genes and DNA. These V and J calls derive from TCRdb rather than the authors' analysis. In all, the sample holds a few hundred thousand distinct CDR3 sequences, and about a sixth of those were seen once. 2.4% of the sample is held by the ten biggest clonotypes.

A note on this clonotype: Its recognized antigen is unknown. The sample holds no much larger clone one base away, and base qualities are not on file.

The rearranged chain carries TRBV18 and TRBJ2-5, with TRBD1 identical over 8 junction bases. This TCR derives from an adult woman with stable Graves' hyperthyroidism. The sample taken for sequencing was peripheral blood. The CDR3 reads CASSPPDRAYGTQYF. Here is the DNA: TGTGCCAGCTCACCACCGGACAGGGCGTATGGGACCCAGTACTTC.